This entry features one T cell receptor (beta chain) sequence. This specimen belongs to a study of blood T cell repertoires in COVID-19. Per the study methods: Amplification from reference gene primers served as the basis for estimated nucleated cell counts. Data came from immunoSEQ multiplex PCR; TCRdb stores just in-frame clones and leaves some out. That table supplies the V and J calls and clone size; D and trimming were determined from the DNA. The table records about 100,000 clones, approximately 92% of them present only once. V was pared by 4 bases and J by 8 bases, with 8 bases between. The germline V gene encodes CDR1 MDHEN and CDR2 SYDVKM. CDR3 size: 11 residues.

Sample: peripheral blood. This sequence originates from a man aged 50-60 years with active COVID-19. The J gene is TRBJ1-2, the V gene TRBV28, with D perhaps TRBD1 (6 bases). In DNA, the CDR3 is TGTGCCAGCAGTTCACAGGGCGGCTACACCTTC. This sequence encodes CASSSQGGYTF.